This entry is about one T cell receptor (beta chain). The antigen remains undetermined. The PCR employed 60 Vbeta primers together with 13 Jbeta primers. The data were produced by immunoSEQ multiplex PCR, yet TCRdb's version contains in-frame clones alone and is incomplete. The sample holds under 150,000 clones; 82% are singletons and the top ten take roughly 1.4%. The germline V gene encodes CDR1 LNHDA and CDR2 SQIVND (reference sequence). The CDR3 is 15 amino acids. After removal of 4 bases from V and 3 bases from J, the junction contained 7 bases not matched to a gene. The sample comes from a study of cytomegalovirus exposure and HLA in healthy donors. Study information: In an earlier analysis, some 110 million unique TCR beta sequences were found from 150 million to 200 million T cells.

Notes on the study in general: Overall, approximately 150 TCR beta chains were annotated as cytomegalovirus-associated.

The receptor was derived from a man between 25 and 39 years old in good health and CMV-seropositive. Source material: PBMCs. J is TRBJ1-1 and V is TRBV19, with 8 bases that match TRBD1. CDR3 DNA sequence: TGTGCCAGTAGTACCGGACAGGGAATGGACACTGAAGCTTTCTTT. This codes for CASSTGQGMDTEAFF.